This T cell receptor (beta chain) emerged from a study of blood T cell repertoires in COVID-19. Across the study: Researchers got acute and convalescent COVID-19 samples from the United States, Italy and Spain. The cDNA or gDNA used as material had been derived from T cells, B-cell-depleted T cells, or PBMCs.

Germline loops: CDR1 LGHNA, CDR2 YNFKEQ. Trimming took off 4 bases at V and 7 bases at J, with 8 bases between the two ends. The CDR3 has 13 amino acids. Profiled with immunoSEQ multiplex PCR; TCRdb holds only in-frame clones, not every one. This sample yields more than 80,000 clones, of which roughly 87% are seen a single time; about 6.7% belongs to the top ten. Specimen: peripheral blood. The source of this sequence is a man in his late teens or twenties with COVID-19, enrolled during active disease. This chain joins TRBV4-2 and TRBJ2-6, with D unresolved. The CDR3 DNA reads TGTGCCAGCAGCCCCCTGCGCGCCAACGTCCTGACTTTC. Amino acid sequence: CASSPLRANVLTF.